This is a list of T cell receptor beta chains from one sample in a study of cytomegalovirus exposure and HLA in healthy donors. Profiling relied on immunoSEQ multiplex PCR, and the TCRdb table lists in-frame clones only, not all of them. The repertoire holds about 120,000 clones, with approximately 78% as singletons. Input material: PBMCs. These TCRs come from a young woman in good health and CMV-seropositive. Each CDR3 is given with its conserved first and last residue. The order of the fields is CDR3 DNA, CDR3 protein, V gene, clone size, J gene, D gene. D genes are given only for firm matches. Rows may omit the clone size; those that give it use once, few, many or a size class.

CDR3nt: TGTGCCAGTAGTAGGGGACAGGGGAACTACAATGAGCAGTTCTTC; CDR3aa: CASSRGQGNYNEQFF; v_gene: TRBV19; abundance: .; j_gene: TRBJ2-1; d_gene: TRBD1
CDR3nt: TGTGCCAGCAGTTACTTCCCAGCTAGGCAGTACTTC; CDR3aa: CASSYFPARQYF; v_gene: TRBV6-5; abundance: once; j_gene: TRBJ2-7; d_gene: .
CDR3nt: TGCGCCAGCAGCCCTATGAGGGCATCTGGAAACACCATATATTTT; CDR3aa: CASSPMRASGNTIYF; v_gene: TRBV5-1; abundance: .; j_gene: TRBJ1-3; d_gene: .
CDR3nt: TGTGCCAGCAGCTTGGCCCGGACTAGCGGGGGGTCCACAGATACGCAGTATTTT; CDR3aa: CASSLARTSGGSTDTQYF; v_gene: TRBV5-5; abundance: .; j_gene: TRBJ2-3; d_gene: TRBD2
CDR3nt: TGCGCCAGCAGCCCGGGGGGGGGCTACTATGGCTACACCTTC; CDR3aa: CASSPGGGYYGYTF; v_gene: TRBV5-1; abundance: .; j_gene: TRBJ1-2; d_gene: .
CDR3nt: TGTGCCAGCGGTCAGGGTCCTTACACCTTC; CDR3aa: CASGQGPYTF; v_gene: TRBV28; abundance: .; j_gene: TRBJ1-2; d_gene: .
CDR3nt: TGTGCCAGCAACGCGGAGGGCAACACCGGGGAGCTGTTTTTT; CDR3aa: CASNAEGNTGELFF; v_gene: TRBV7-9; abundance: .; j_gene: TRBJ2-2; d_gene: .
CDR3nt: TGTGCCAGCAGCCCCGACAGGGGACCGCAGTTCTTC; CDR3aa: CASSPDRGPQFF; v_gene: TRBV7-3; abundance: .; j_gene: TRBJ2-1; d_gene: TRBD1
CDR3nt: TGTGCCAGCAGCCGACAGGGCTATGGCTACACCTTC; CDR3aa: CASSRQGYGYTF; v_gene: TRBV5-5; abundance: once; j_gene: TRBJ1-2; d_gene: TRBD1
CDR3nt: TGCGCCAGCAGCCTACAGGGGGACACTGAAGCTTTCTTT; CDR3aa: CASSLQGDTEAFF; v_gene: TRBV5-1; abundance: .; j_gene: TRBJ1-1; d_gene: TRBD1
CDR3nt: TGTGCCAGCAGTGAAGAGGGAGGGGCCACAACCCTCCGGCATCAGCCCCAGCATTTT; CDR3aa: CASSEEGGATTLRHQPQHF; v_gene: TRBV2; abundance: .; j_gene: TRBJ1-5; d_gene: .
CDR3nt: TGTGCCAGCAGTCCGGCGGGAAGTATGAACACTGAAGCTTTCTTT; CDR3aa: CASSPAGSMNTEAFF; v_gene: TRBV28; abundance: .; j_gene: TRBJ1-1; d_gene: .
CDR3nt: TGTGCCAGCAGCTTAGGGGCATCTGGGGCCAACGTCCTGACTTTC; CDR3aa: CASSLGASGANVLTF; v_gene: TRBV5-6; abundance: .; j_gene: TRBJ2-6; d_gene: .
CDR3nt: TGTGCCAGCAGGGGGCTCCCGACAGGGGGCACCGGGGAGCTGTTTTTT; CDR3aa: CASRGLPTGGTGELFF; v_gene: TRBV27; abundance: .; j_gene: TRBJ2-2; d_gene: TRBD1
CDR3nt: TGTGCCAGCAGCCAAGTGGAGGGGAGCTCTGGAAACACCATATATTTT; CDR3aa: CASSQVEGSSGNTIYF; v_gene: TRBV4-2; abundance: .; j_gene: TRBJ1-3; d_gene: .